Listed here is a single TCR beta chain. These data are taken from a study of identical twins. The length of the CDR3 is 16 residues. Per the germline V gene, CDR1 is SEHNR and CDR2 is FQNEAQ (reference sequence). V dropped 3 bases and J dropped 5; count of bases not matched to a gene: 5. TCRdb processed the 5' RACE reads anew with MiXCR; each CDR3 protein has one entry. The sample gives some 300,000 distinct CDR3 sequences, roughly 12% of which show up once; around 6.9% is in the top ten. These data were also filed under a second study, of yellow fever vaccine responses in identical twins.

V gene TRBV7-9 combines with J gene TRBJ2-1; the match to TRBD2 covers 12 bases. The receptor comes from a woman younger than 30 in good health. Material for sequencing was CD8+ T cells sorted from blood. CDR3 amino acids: CASSLTRLAGDNEQFF. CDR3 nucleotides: TGTGCCAGCAGCTTGACGCGACTAGCGGGAGACAATGAGCAGTTCTTC.